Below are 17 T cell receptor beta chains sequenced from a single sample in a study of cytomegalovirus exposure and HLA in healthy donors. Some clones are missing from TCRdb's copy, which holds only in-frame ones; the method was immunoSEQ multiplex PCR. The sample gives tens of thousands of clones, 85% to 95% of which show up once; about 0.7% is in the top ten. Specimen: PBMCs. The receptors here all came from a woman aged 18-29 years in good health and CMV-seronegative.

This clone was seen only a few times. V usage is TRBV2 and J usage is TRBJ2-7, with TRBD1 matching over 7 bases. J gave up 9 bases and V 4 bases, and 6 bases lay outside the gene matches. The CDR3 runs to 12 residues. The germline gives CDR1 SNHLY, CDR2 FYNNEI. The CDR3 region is CASSGTGEGQYF. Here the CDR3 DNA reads TGTGCCAGCAGTGGGACAGGAGAGGGGCAGTACTTC.

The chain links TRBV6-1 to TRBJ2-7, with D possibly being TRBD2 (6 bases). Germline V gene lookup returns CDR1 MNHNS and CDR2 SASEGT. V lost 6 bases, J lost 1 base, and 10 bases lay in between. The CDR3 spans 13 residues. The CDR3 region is CASRASASYEQYF. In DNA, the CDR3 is TGTGCCAGCAGGGCTAGCGCATCCTACGAGCAGTACTTC.

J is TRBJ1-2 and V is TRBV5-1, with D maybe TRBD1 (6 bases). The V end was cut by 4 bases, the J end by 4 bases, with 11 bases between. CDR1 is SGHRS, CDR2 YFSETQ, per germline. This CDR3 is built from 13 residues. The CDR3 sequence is CASSLDRLYGYTF. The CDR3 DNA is TGCGCCAGCAGCCTCGACAGGCTCTATGGCTACACCTTC.

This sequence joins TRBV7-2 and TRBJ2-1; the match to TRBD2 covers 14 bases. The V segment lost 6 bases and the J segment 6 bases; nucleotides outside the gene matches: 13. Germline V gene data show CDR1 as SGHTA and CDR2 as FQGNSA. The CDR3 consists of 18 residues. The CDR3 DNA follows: TGTGCCAGCAGTCCCGGGACTAGCGGGAGTCGGACCACCAATGAGCAGTTCTTC. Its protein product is CASSPGTSGSRTTNEQFF. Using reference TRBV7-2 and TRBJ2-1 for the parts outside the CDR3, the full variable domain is GAGVSQSPSNKVTEKGKDVELRCDPISGHTALYWYRQSLGQGLEFLIYFQGNSAPDKSGLPSDRFSAERTGGSVSTLTIQRTQQEDSAVYLCASSPGTSGSRTTNEQFFGPGTRLTVL.

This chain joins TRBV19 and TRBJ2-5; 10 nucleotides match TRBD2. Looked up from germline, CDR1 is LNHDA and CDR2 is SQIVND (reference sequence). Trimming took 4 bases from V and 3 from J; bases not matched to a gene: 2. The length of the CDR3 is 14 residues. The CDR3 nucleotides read TGTGCCAGTAGTACTAGCGGGAGAAAAGAGACCCAGTACTTC. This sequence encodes CASSTSGRKETQYF.

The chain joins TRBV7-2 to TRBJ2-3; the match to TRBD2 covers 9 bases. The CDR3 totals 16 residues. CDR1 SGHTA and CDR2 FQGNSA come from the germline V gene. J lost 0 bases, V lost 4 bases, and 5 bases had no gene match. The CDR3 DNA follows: TGTGCCAGCAGCTACCGACTAGCGGCTAGCACAGATACGCAGTATTTT. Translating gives CASSYRLAASTDTQYF. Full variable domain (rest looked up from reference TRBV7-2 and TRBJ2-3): GAGVSQSPSNKVTEKGKDVELRCDPISGHTALYWYRQSLGQGLEFLIYFQGNSAPDKSGLPSDRFSAERTGGSVSTLTIQRTQQEDSAVYLCASSYRLAASTDTQYFGPGTRLTVL.

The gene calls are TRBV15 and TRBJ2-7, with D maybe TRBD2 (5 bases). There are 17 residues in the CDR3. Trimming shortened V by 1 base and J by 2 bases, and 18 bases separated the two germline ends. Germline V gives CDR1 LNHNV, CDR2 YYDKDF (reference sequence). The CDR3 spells CATSRVATTILPYEQYF. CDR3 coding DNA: TGTGCCACCAGCAGAGTAGCGACTACAATCCTCCCCTACGAGCAGTACTTC.

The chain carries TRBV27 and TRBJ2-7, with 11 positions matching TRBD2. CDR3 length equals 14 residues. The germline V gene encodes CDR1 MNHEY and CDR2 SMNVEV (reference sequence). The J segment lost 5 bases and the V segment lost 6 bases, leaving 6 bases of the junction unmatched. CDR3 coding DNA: TGTGCCAGCAGATTTAGCGGGGGGGCCCACGAGCAGTACTTC. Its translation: CASRFSGGAHEQYF.

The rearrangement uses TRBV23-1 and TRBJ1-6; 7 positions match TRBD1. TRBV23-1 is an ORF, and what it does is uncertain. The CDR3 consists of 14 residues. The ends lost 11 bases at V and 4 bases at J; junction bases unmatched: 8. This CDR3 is CAPTQGQYNSPLHF. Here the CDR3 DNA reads TGCGCCCCTACGCAGGGACAGTATAATTCACCCCTCCACTTT.

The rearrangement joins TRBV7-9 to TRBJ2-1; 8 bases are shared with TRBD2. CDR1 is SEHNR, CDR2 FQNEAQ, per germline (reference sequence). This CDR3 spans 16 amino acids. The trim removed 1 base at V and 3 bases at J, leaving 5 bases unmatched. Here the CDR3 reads CASSLGLAGIYNEQFF. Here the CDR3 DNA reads TGTGCCAGCAGCTTAGGCTTAGCGGGGATCTACAATGAGCAGTTCTTC.

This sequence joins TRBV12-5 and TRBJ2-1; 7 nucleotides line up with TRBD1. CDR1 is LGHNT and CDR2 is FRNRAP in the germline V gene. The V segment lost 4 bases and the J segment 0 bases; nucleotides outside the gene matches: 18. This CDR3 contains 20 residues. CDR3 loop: CASGWSTGALGQSSYNEQFF. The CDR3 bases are TGTGCTAGTGGTTGGTCAACAGGGGCACTAGGTCAAAGCTCCTACAATGAGCAGTTCTTC. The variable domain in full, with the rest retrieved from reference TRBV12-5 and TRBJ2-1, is DARVTQTPRHKVTEMGQEVTMRCQPILGHNTVFWYRQTMMQGLELLAYFRNRAPLDDSGMPKDRFSAEMPDATLATLKIQPSEPRDSAVYFCASGWSTGALGQSSYNEQFFGPGTRLTVL.

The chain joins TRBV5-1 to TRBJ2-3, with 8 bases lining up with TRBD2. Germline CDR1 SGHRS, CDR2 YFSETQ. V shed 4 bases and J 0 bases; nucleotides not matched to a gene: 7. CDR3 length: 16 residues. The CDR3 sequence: CASSGQRELSTDTQYF. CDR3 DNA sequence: TGCGCCAGCAGCGGTCAGCGGGAGCTCAGCACAGATACGCAGTATTTT.

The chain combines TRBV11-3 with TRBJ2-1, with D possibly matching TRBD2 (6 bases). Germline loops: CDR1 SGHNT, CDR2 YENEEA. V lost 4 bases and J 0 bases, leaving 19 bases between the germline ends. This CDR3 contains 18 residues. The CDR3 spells CASSSATSSEPSYNEQFF. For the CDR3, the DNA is TGTGCCAGCAGCTCCGCTACCTCTAGCGAACCCTCCTACAATGAGCAGTTCTTC.

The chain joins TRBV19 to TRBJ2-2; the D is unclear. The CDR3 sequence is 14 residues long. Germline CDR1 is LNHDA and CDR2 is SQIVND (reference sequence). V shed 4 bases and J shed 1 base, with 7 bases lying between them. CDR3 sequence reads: CASSRNRNTGELFF. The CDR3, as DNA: TGTGCCAGTAGTAGGAACAGGAACACCGGGGAGCTGTTTTTT.

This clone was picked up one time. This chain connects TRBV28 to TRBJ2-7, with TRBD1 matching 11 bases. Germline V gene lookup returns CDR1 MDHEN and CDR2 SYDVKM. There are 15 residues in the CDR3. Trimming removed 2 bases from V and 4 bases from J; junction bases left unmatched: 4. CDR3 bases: TGTGCCAGCAGTTTAACCGGGACAGGGGGGTACGAGCAGTACTTC. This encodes CASSLTGTGGYEQYF.

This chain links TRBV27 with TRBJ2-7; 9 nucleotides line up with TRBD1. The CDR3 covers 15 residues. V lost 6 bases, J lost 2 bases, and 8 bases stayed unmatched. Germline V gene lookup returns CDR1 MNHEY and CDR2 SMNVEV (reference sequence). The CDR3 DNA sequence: TGTGCCAGCAGGCCGGGACAGGGAGTTACCTACGAGCAGTACTTC. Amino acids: CASRPGQGVTYEQYF.

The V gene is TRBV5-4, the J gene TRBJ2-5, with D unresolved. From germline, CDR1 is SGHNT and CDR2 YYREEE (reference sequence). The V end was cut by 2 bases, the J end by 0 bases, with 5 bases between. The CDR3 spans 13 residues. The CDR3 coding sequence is TGTGCCAGCAGCTTCCGGGACCAAGAGACCCAGTACTTC. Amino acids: CASSFRDQETQYF.